The entry that follows covers one T cell receptor beta chain sequence. The antigen remains undetermined. The PCR contained 60 Vbeta and 13 Jbeta primers. The method was immunoSEQ multiplex PCR; TCRdb's version includes in-frame clones alone and lacks a portion of them. The repertoire holds 140,000 to 150,000 clones, with about three quarters as singletons. This sample was included in a study of cytomegalovirus exposure and HLA in healthy donors. Study-level points and caveats: Sequencing depth roughly uniform across donors was assumed in presence/absence analyses. Rarity characterized most TCR sequences, yet some public TCRs appeared in many donors.

Germline V gene sequence: CDR1 SGHRS, CDR2 YFSETQ. The CDR3 loop spans 15 amino acids. The V gene end was trimmed by 0 bases and the J gene end by 7 bases; junction bases not matched to a gene: 10. The sequenced sample consisted of PBMCs. This TCR came from a male donor in good health and CMV-seronegative. V gene TRBV5-1 combines with J gene TRBJ2-7; 7 nucleotides match TRBD2. The CDR3 DNA is TGCGCCAGCAGCTTGGGGTCGGGAGGCCGGGGAGAGCAGTACTTC. Translated, it gives CASSLGSGGRGEQYF.